This entry lists 19 T cell receptor beta chains sequenced from one sample in a study of Ad26.COV2.S vaccination and SARS-CoV-2 variants. Stated treatment: roughly 18 received Ad26.COV2.S at low or high dose, single or two shots; 5 received placebo; per-sample allocation not given. Sampling occurred on day 63 after the first vaccine or placebo injection. This table comes from immunoSEQ multiplex PCR, and its TCRdb copy is limited to in-frame clones, with some not included. The sample holds more than 250,000 clones, around 87% seen once. The source was peripheral blood, collected in a trial of Ad26.COV2.S vaccine versus placebo. These receptors all stem from a person aged 18-65 years who received the Ad26.COV2.S COVID-19 vaccine or a placebo.

V gene TRBV6-2 or TRBV6-3 combines with J gene TRBJ2-1; TRBD2 matches at 9 bases. CDR1 is MNHEY, CDR2 SVGEGT, per germline. V was pared by 6 bases and J by 3 bases, with 9 bases of the junction left unmatched. This CDR3 spans 16 amino acids. CDR3 sequence: CASSPSLAGLYNEQFF. CDR3 in DNA: TGTGCCAGCAGCCCCTCCCTAGCGGGGCTCTACAATGAGCAGTTCTTC.

The chain is built from TRBV28 and TRBJ2-1, with 7 nucleotides matching TRBD1. The CDR3 extends over 13 amino acids. With 2 bases clipped from V and 15 bases from J, the junction kept 10 bases outside the gene matches. The germline V gene has CDR1 MDHEN and CDR2 SYDVKM. In DNA, the CDR3 is TGTGCCAGCAGTTTACGCGACAGGGTTTATGCGTTCTTC. Protein product: CASSLRDRVYAFF.

This chain uses TRBV10-3 with TRBJ1-3, with 7 bases lining up with TRBD1. Unmatched junction bases numbered 5, after V lost 6 bases and J lost 0 bases. The CDR3 has 15 residues. The germline gives CDR1 ENHRY, CDR2 SYGVKD. The CDR3 spells CAIREQGLSGNTIYF. CDR3 sequence (DNA): TGTGCCATCAGGGAACAGGGGCTCTCTGGAAACACCATATATTTT.

The chain has TRBV7-2 and TRBJ2-1, with 9 bases aligning to TRBD2. The CDR3 extends over 16 amino acids. Germline loops: CDR1 SGHTA, CDR2 FQGNSA. V shed 2 bases, J shed 3 bases, and the junction held 5 bases outside the gene matches. CDR3 protein: CASSLMASGVYNEQFF. The CDR3 DNA sequence: TGTGCCAGCAGCTTAATGGCTAGCGGGGTCTACAATGAGCAGTTCTTC.

The V call is TRBV30, the J call TRBJ1-5, with D hard to call. V lost 4 bases, J lost 1 base, and 8 bases lay in between. The CDR3 consists of 13 residues. CDR1 is GTSNPN and CDR2 is SVGIG in the germline V gene (reference sequence). In DNA, the CDR3 is TGTGCCTGGAAACCCTTCAGCAATCAGCCCCAGCATTTT. This encodes CAWKPFSNQPQHF.

The genes are TRBV30 and TRBJ2-7; 11 bases match TRBD1. The germline V gene has CDR1 GTSNPN and CDR2 SVGIG (reference sequence). V lost 0 bases to trimming and J lost 4 bases; unmatched junction nucleotides: 8. CDR3 length: 16 amino acids. CDR3 in amino acids: CAWSVQGQGALYEQYF. In nucleotides, the CDR3 is TGTGCCTGGAGTGTACAAGGACAGGGGGCATTGTACGAGCAGTACTTC.

This CDR3 reads CASSKGRERGYTF. CDR3 DNA: TGCGCCAGCAGCAAAGGAAGGGAACGGGGCTACACCTTC. This chain uses TRBV4-3 with TRBJ1-2; D gene ambiguous. With 5 bases removed from V and 8 bases from J, the gap between germline ends came to 15 bases. CDR1 and CDR2 (germline): LGHNA, YSLEER. CDR3 size: 13 residues.

The V call is TRBV10-3, the J call TRBJ1-2; D remains ambiguous. Trimming stripped 10 bases from V and 0 bases from J, with 6 bases between. This CDR3 spans 11 amino acids. The germline V gene encodes CDR1 ENHRY and CDR2 SYGVKD. DNA for the CDR3: TGTGCCAGTAATACTAACTATGGCTACACCTTC. Protein: CASNTNYGYTF.

The chain carries TRBV6-2 or TRBV6-3 and TRBJ2-1, with 11 positions matching TRBD2. The junction had 6 bases not matched to a gene; V was cut back by 4 bases and J by 7 bases. Germline CDR1 reads MNHEY; CDR2 reads SVGEGT. The CDR3 spans 15 residues. This CDR3 is CASSSTSGEGNEQFF. The CDR3 DNA sequence: TGTGCCAGCAGTTCGACTAGCGGGGAAGGAAATGAGCAGTTCTTC.

Note on this clone: One junction end disagrees with the germline gene, perhaps due to a read error. The chain recombines TRBV27 with TRBJ2-2; D not resolved. CDR3 length: 13 residues. CDR1 is MNHEY and CDR2 is SMNVEV in the germline V gene (reference sequence). The CDR3 nucleotides read TGTGCCACCAGTTACGAGAACACCGGGGAGCTGTTTTTT. Encoded protein: CATSYENTGELFF.

This chain joins TRBV6-2 or TRBV6-3 and TRBJ1-5; D not resolved. V was clipped by 5 bases and J by 4 bases, with 15 bases between them. Germline V gene lookup returns CDR1 MNHEY and CDR2 SVGEGT. The CDR3 spans 15 residues. The CDR3 loop reads CASSQSGRQNQPQHF. DNA of the CDR3: TGTGCCAGCAGTCAATCGGGCAGGCAAAATCAGCCCCAGCATTTT.

V gene TRBV5-1 combines with J gene TRBJ2-1; 8 positions match TRBD1. Germline values: CDR1 SGHRS, CDR2 YFSETQ. The J segment lost 8 bases and the V segment lost 2 bases, leaving 9 bases of the junction unmatched. The CDR3 is 15 amino acids. Here the CDR3 DNA reads TGCGCCAGCAGCTTACCCACAGGGACAGGATATGAGCAGTTCTTC. Translated: CASSLPTGTGYEQFF.

This clone is a singleton in its sample. The gene calls are TRBV9 and TRBJ1-4; TRBD1 is a possible D gene (6 bases). Looked up from germline, CDR1 is SGDLS and CDR2 is YYNGEE. The CDR3 totals 16 residues. Between the trimmed V and J ends, which lost 2 bases and 2 bases, there was a span of 13 bases. The CDR3 DNA reads as TGTGCCAGCAGCGTCGGCAGGGGCAAGACTAATGAAAAACTGTTTTTT. Its protein product is CASSVGRGKTNEKLFF.

The V call is TRBV5-4, the J call TRBJ1-1, with D possibly matching TRBD1 (5 bases). The CDR3 totals 15 residues. V was clipped by 3 bases and J by 3 bases, with 15 bases between them. Looked up from germline, CDR1 is SGHNT and CDR2 is YYREEE (reference sequence). Here the CDR3 reads CASSYGGRGYTEAFF. The CDR3 DNA follows: TGTGCCAGCAGCTACGGTGGAAGGGGATACACTGAAGCTTTCTTT.

The chain combines TRBV2 with TRBJ1-5; D is ambiguous. V lost 3 bases and J 3 bases, leaving 6 bases between the germline ends. The germline CDR1 and CDR2 sequences are SNHLY and FYNNEI. This CDR3 is 13 amino acids long. Written as DNA, the CDR3 is TGTGCCAGCAGTGAGAACGTCAATCAGCCCCAGCATTTT. Protein sequence: CASSENVNQPQHF. Variable domain in full (rest from reference TRBV2 and TRBJ1-5): EPEVTQTPSHQVTQMGQEVILRCVPISNHLYFYWYRQILGQKVEFLVSFYNNEISEKSEIFDDQFSVERPDGSNFTLKIRSTKLEDSAMYFCASSENVNQPQHFGDGTRLSIL.

The rearrangement uses TRBV10-3 and TRBJ1-1; D remains ambiguous. The CDR3 runs 16 residues. The V end was cut by 2 bases, the J end by 1 base, with 14 bases between. CDR1 and CDR2 (germline): ENHRY, SYGVKD. The CDR3, as DNA: TGTGCCATCAGTGAGGCAATTCCGACGGCGAACACTGAAGCTTTCTTT. Translating gives CAISEAIPTANTEAFF.

This clone was observed a single time. The V gene is TRBV6-5, the J gene TRBJ1-1; D is unresolved. Germline V gene lookup returns CDR1 MNHEY and CDR2 SVGAGI. The CDR3 has 16 amino acids. V lost 0 bases, J lost 3 bases, and 14 bases lay in between. In DNA, the CDR3 is TGTGCCAGCAGTTACTCGAATCAGGATCCGGACACTGAAGCTTTCTTT. Translated: CASSYSNQDPDTEAFF.

The rearrangement joins TRBV18 to TRBJ2-3, with D unresolved. The CDR3 loop spans 11 amino acids. V shed 6 bases and J shed 10 bases, with 11 bases lying between them. Looked up from germline, CDR1 is KGHSH and CDR2 is LQKENI. CDR3 in DNA: TGTGCCAGCTCCCGCGAAATTGCGCAGTATTTT. This codes for CASSREIAQYF.

The rearrangement uses TRBV30 and TRBJ2-7; 8 bases are shared with TRBD1. Germline V lookup: CDR1 GTSNPN, CDR2 SVGIG (reference sequence). The CDR3 extends over 15 amino acids. V was pared by 5 bases and J by 2 bases, with 11 bases of the junction left unmatched. CDR3 region: CAWADRGKRAYEQYF. CDR3 nucleotide sequence: TGTGCCTGGGCTGACAGGGGAAAACGGGCCTACGAGCAGTACTTC. Variable domain in full (rest from reference TRBV30 and TRBJ2-7): SQTIHQWPATLVQPVGSPLSLECTVEGTSNPNLYWYRQAAGRGLQLLFYSVGIGQISSEVPQNLSASRPQDRQFILSSKKLLLSDSGFYLCAWADRGKRAYEQYFGPGTRLTVT.